In this sample, the clone carrying this TCR beta chain turned up many times. This sample is drawn from a study of HIV-infected patients and healthy controls. Across the study: Total CDR3 counts per chain did not differ significantly between patients and controls.

This CDR3 is built from 13 residues. Germline V gene lookup returns CDR1 LNHDA and CDR2 SQIVND (reference sequence). The V and J ends lost 5 bases and 16 bases respectively, with 18 bases between them. Roughly three months, about 14 weeks, into antiretroviral therapy, follow-up blood was collected. The repertoire came from unfractionated whole blood and reflected all unsorted peripheral T cells. Peripheral blood, under 3 ml, was drawn for RNA extraction. Reverse transcription used around 500 ng RNA and constant-region primers for alpha and beta. Separate chain-specific third strand synthesis with multiplexing indices produced the alpha and beta libraries. The SP2 site served as the priming point for second strand synthesis. One entry per CDR3 protein, called by TCRdb with MiXCR from the 5' RACE reads. This sample yields several thousand distinct CDR3 sequences, of which around 9% are seen a single time; 40% to 50% belongs to the top ten.

The sample here was blood, taken during antiretroviral therapy. J is TRBJ1-6 and V is TRBV19, with D uncertain. This sequence originates from an adult with HIV infection. The CDR3 sequence: CASSLGPAVQLHF. The CDR3, as DNA: TGTGCCAGTAGTCTCGGGCCCGCAGTGCAGCTCCACTTT.